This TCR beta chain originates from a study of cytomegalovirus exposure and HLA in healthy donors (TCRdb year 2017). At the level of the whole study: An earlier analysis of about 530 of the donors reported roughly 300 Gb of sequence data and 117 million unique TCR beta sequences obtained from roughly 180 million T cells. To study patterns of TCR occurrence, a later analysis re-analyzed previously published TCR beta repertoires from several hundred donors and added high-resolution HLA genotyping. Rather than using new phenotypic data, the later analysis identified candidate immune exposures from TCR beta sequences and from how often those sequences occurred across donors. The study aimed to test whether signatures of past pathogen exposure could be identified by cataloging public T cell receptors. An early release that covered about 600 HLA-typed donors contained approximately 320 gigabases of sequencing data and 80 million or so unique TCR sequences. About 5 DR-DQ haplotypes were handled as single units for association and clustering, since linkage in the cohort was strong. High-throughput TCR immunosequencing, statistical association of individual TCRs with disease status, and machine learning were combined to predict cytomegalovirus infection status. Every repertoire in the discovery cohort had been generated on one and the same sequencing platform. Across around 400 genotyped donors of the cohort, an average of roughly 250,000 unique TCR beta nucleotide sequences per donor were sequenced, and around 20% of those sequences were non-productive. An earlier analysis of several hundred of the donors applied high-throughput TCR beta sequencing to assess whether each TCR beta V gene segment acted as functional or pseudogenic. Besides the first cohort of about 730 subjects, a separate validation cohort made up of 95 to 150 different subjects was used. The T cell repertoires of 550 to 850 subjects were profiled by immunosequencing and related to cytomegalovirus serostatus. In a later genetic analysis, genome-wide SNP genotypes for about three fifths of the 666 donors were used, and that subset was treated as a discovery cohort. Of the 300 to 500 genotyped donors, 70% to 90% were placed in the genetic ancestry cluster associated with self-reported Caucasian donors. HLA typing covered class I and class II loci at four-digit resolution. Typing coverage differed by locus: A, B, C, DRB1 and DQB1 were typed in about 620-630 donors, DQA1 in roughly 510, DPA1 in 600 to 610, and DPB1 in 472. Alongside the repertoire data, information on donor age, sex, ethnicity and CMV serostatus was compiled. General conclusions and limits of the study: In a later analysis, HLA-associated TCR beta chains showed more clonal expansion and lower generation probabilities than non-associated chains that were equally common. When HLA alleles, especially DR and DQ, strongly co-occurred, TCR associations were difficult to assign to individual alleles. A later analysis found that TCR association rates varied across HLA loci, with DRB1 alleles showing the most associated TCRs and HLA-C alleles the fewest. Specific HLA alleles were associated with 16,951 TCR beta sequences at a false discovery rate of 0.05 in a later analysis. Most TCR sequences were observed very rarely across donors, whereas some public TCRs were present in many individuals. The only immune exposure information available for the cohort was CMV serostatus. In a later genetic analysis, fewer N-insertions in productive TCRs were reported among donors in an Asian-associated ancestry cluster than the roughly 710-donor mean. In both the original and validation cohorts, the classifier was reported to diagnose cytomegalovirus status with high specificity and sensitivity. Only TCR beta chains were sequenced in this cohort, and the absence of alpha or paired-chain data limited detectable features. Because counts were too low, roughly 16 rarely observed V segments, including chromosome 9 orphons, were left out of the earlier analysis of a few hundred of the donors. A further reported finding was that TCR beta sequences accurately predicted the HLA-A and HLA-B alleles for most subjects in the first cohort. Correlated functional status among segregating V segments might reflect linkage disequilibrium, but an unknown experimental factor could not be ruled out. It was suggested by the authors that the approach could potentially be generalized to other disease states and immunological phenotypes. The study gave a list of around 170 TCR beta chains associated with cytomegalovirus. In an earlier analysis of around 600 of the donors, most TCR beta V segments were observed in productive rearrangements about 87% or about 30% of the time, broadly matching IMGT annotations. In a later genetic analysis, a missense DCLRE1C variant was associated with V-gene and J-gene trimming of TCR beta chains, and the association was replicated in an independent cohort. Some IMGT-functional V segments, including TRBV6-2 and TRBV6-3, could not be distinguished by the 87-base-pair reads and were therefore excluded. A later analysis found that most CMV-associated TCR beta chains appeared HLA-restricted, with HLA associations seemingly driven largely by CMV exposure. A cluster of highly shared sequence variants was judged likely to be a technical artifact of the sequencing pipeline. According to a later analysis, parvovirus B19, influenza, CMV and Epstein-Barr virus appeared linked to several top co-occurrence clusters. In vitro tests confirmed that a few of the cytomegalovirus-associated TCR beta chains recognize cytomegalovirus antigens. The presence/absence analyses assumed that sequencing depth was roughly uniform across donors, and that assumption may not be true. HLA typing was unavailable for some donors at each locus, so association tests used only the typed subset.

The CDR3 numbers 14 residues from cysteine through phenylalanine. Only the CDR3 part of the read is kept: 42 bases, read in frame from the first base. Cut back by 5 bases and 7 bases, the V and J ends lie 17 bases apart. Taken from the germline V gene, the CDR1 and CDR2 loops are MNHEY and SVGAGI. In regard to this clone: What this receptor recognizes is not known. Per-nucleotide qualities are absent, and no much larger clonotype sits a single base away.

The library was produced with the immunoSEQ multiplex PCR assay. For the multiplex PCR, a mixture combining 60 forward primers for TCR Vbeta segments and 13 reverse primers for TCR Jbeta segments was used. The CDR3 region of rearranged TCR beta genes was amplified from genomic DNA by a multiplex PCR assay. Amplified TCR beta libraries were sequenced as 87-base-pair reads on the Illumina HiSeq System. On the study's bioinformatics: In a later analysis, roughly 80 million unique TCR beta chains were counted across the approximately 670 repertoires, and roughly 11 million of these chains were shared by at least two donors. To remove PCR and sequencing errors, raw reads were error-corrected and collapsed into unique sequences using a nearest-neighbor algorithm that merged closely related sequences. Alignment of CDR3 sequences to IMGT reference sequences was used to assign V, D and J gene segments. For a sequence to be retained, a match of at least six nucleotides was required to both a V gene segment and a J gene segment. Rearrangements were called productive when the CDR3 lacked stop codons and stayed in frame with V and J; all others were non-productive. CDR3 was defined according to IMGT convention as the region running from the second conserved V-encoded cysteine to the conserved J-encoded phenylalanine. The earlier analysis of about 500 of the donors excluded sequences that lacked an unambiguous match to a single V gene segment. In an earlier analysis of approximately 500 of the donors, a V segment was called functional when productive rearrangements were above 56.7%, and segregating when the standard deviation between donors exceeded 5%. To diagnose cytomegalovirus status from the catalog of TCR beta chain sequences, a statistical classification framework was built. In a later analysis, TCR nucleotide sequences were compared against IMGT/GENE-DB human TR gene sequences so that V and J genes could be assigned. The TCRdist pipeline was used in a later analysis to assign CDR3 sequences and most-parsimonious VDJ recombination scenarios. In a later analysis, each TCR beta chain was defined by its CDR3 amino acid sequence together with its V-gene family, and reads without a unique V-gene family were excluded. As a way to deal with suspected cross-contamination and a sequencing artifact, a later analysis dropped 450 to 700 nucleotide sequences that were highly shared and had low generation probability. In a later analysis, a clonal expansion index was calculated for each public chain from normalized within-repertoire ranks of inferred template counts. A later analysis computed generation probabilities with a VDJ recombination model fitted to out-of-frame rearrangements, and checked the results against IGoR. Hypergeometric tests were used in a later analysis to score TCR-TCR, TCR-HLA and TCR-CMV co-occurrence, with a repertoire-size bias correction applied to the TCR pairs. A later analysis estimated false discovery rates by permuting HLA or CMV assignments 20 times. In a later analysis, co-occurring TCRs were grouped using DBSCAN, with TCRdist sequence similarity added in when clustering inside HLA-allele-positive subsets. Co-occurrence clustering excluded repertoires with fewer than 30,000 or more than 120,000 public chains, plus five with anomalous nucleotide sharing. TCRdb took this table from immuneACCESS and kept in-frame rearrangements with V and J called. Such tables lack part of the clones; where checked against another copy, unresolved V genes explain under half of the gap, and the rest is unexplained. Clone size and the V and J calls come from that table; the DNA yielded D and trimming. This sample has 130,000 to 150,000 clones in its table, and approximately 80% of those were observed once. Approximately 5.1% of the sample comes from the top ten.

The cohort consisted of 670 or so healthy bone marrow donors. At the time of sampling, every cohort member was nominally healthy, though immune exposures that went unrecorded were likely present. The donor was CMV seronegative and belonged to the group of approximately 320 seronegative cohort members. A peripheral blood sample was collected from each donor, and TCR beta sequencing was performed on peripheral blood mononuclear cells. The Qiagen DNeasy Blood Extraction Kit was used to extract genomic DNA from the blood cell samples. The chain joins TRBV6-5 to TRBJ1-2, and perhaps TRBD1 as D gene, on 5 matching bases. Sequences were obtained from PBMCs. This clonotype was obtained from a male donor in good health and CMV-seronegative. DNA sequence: TGTGCCAGCAGTCTTCGTTGGGGAGGGACTGGCTACACCTTC. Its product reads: CASSLRWGGTGYTF.